What follows is one T cell receptor (beta chain) and its context. Its antigen is currently not known. Relative to the germline gene, one junction end is altered; a read error may explain this. The protocol used for the library was the immunoSEQ multiplex PCR assay. RNA was extracted from all samples and reverse transcribed into cDNA as template for TCR sequencing. SuperScript III was used to make first-strand cDNA, primed with a 2:1 mix of oligo-dT and random hexamers. A synthetic immune receptor repertoire was used to gauge amplification bias, and whatever bias remained was removed computationally. Per the authors' processing: Raw reads were preprocessed for error removal, and CDR3 was defined according to IMGT conventions as running from the conserved cysteine to phenylalanine. Clonality was calculated as 1 minus Shannon entropy normalized by log2 of the number of productive unique TCRs. CD4 or CD8 identity of scalp clones was inferred by cross-referencing scalp TCRbeta sequences with sorted blood CD4 and CD8 repertoires. Held by TCRdb, this immuneACCESS table contains in-frame sequences only and omits some clones. Under half of the omission traces to an unresolved V gene where checked; the cause of the rest is unknown. From that table come the V and J calls and clone size; the DNA was used to work out D and trimming. For this sample there are some 190,000 clones; 60% to 70% appear just once. The ten largest clones represent 0.65% to 0.7% of the sample.

The CDR3 goes from the cysteine to the phenylalanine over 15 residues. Left in the record is the CDR3 DNA by itself, 45 bases read in frame from the first base. CDR1 is given as GTSNPN and CDR2 as SVGIG, both from the germline V gene (reference sequence). In light of the paper, this sample's time point label describes: 4 weeks on oral tofacitinib. Read against the paper, the sample's treatment or condition label means: oral pan-JAK inhibitor, 5-10 mg twice daily. Peripheral blood and lesional scalp punch biopsies were obtained from patients with alopecia areata. After PBMCs were isolated by density centrifugation and stained for CD3, CD4 and CD8, a FACSAria was used to sort CD4+ and CD8+ T cells. This entry belongs to a study of CD8+ T cells in alopecia areata (dated by TCRdb to 2016 to 2018). Concerning the study at large: The treated patients, all with moderate-to-severe alopecia areata, were enrolled in an open-label pilot trial of oral tofacitinib given at 5 to 10 mg twice daily. TCRbeta CDR3 regions were amplified by immunoSEQ multiplex PCR using 35 Vbeta forward and 13 Jbeta reverse primers. RNA was obtained with the PAXgene miRNA kit for fixed scalp, the miRNeasy kit for PBMCs, and the RNeasy kit for mouse skin. Clonality in the scalp was compared among normal scalp (n=4), patchy alopecia areata scalp (n=8), and alopecia totalis/universalis scalp (n=8). In humans, TCRbeta sequencing was performed on scalp tissue and on sorted CD4+ and CD8+ peripheral blood T cells from healthy controls and from patients with patchy or totalis/universalis alopecia areata. In treated patients, disease severity was measured using the SALT score, which gives the percentage of scalp surface area affected. Biopsies were taken from tofacitinib-treated patients at baseline and again at 4 and 24 weeks into treatment, and several of those patients also had a later scalp biopsy. The study used high-throughput TCRbeta sequencing to examine T cell clonal expansion in alopecia areata, in both the C3H/HeJ mouse model and human patients. Patients received tofacitinib for 6 to 18 months and were then followed off drug for 6 months to check for delayed response and recurrence.

Findings and caveats that apply to the study as a whole: Shared TCR sequences between patients were less evident than in mice, which may be partly attributable to HLA diversity in the patient population. Resident alphabeta T cells in normal human skin are also sequenced, complicating scalp TCR repertoire analysis, unlike mouse skin dominated by gammadelta T cells. During tofacitinib treatment, many expanded lesional clones stuck around in both scalp and blood, and this persistence may partly explain why relapse happens after treatment is stopped. Tofacitinib significantly decreased scalp clonality and the number of expanded CD8+ clones among the top 100 scalp clones. Compared with normal scalp, lesional scalp had higher clonality and more expanded CD8+ clones, particularly in alopecia totalis/universalis, a pattern that suggests antigenic drive. Because the treated cohort was small and had just a single nonresponder, larger studies are needed to establish links between baseline CD8+ expansion and response.

The sequenced sample was CD4+ T cells sorted from blood, obtained at week 4, from a patient treated with tofacitinib. The sequence was obtained from a human donor with alopecia areata. The rearrangement joined TRBV30 to TRBJ1-3, with a weak D call of TRBD1 (6 bases match). This receptor carries the CDR3 CVWRDTGSSGNTIYF. The DNA is as follows: TGTGTCTGGAGGGACACAGGGAGCTCTGGAAACACCATATATTTT.